This TCR beta chain was retrieved from a study of cytomegalovirus exposure and HLA in healthy donors. Overall study findings and caveats: Immune exposure data for these donors was limited to CMV serostatus.

In the case of this clone: Its antigen is unknown.

The PCR used 60 Vbeta and 13 Jbeta primers. This table comes from immunoSEQ multiplex PCR, and its TCRdb copy is limited to in-frame clones, with some not included. This table holds fewer than 150,000 clones, 60% to 85% found once. V dropped 1 base and J dropped 8; count of bases not matched to a gene: 8. Germline CDR1 MGHRA, CDR2 YSYEKL. This CDR3 spans 15 amino acids. The receptor comes from a man aged 25 to 45 in good health and CMV-seronegative. The sequenced sample consisted of PBMCs. The chain recombines TRBV4-1 with TRBJ1-1, with 9 bases identical to TRBD1. CDR3 nucleotides: TGCGCCAGCAGCCAAGGATTCTCCGGGACAGGGGAAGCTTTCTTT. It translates to CASSQGFSGTGEAFF.